The present TCR beta chain was sequenced within a study of control samples from healthy donors and cancer patients. Germline CDR1 and CDR2: MNHEY and SVGEGT. This CDR3 spans 15 amino acids. Trimming took off 6 bases at V and 5 bases at J, with 17 bases between the two ends. Generated by immunoSEQ multiplex PCR, the TCRdb table keeps only in-frame clones and is missing some. The table has about 150,000 clones, approximately 90% seen once; the top ten hold roughly 0.7%. The sequencing input was blood. This TCR derives from a woman aged 25 to 39 in good health. V is TRBV6-2 or TRBV6-3 and J is TRBJ2-1; D uncertain. The chain's CDR3 is CASSLTRTINNEQFF. The CDR3 nucleotides read TGTGCCAGCAGCCTGACCCGGACCATCAACAATGAGCAGTTCTTC.